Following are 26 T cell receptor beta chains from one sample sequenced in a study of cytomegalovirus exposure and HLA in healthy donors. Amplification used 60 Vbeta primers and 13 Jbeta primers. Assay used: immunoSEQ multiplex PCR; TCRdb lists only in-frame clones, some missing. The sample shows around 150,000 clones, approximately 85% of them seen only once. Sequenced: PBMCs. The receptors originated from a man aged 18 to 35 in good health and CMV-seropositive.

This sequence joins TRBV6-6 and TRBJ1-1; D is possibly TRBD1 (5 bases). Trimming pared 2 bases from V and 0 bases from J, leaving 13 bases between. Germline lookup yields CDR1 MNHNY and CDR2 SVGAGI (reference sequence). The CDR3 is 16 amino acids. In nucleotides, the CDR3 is TGTGCCAGCAGTTACCGACAGCAGAATTTGAACACTGAAGCTTTCTTT. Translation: CASSYRQQNLNTEAFF.

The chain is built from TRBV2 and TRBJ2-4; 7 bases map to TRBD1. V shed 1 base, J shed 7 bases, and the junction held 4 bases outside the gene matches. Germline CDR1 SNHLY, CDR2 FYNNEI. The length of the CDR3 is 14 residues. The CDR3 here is CASSEGPGQNIQYF. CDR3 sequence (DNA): TGTGCCAGCAGTGAAGGTCCGGGACAGAACATTCAGTACTTC.

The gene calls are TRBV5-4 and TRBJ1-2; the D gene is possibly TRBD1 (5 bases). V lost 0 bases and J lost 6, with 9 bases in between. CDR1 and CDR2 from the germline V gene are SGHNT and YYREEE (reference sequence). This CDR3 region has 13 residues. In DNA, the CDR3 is TGTGCCAGCAGCTTGGTTGGGGCCAATGGCTACACCTTC. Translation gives CASSLVGANGYTF.

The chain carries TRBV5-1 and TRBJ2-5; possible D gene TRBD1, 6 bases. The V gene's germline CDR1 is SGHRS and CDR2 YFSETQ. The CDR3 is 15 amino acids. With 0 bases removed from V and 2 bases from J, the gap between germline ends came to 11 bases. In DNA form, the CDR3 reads TGCGCCAGCAGCTTGGACGGACAGAGTCAAGAGACCCAGTACTTC. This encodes CASSLDGQSQETQYF.

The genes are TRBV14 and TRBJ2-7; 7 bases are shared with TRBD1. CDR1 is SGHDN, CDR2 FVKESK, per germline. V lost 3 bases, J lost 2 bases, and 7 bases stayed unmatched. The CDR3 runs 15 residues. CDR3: CASSQAGGFTYEQYF. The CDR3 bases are TGTGCCAGCAGCCAGGCAGGGGGTTTTACCTACGAGCAGTACTTC. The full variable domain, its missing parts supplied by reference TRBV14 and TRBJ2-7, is EAGVTQFPSHSVIEKGQTVTLRCDPISGHDNLYWYRRVMGKEIKFLLHFVKESKQDESGMPNNRFLAERTGGTYSTLKVQPAELEDSGVYFCASSQAGGFTYEQYFGPGTRLTVT.

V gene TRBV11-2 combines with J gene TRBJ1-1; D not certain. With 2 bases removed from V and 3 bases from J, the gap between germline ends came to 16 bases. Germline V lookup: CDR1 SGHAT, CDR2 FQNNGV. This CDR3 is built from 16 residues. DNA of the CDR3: TGTGCCAGCAGCTTATGGAAGGTGGGCACCGACACTGAAGCTTTCTTT. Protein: CASSLWKVGTDTEAFF.

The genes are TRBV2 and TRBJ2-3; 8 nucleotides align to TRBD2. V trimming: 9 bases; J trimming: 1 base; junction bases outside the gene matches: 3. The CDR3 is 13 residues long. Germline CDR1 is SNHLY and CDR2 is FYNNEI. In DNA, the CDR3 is TGTGCCAGTTTTAGCGGGGGCACAGATACGCAGTATTTT. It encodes CASFSGGTDTQYF.

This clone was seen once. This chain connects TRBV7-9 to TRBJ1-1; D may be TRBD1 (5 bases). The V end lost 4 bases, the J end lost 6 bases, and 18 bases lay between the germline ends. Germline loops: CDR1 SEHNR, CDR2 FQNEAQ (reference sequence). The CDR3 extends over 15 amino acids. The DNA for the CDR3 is TGTGCCAGCAGCTCCCGCAGGGCCTCGGTAGCTGAAGCTTTCTTT. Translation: CASSSRRASVAEAFF.

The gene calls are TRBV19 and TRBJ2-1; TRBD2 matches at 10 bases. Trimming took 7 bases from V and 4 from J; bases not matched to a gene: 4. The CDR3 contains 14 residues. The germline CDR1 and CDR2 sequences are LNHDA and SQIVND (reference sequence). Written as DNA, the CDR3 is TGTGCCAGTAATGTAGCGGGGGGATACAATGAGCAGTTCTTC. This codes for CASNVAGGYNEQFF.

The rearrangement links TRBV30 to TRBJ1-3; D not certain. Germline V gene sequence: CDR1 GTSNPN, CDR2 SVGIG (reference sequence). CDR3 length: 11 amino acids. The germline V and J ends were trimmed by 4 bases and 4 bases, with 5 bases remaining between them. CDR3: CAWNQGNTIYF. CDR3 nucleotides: TGTGCCTGGAATCAGGGAAACACCATATATTTT.

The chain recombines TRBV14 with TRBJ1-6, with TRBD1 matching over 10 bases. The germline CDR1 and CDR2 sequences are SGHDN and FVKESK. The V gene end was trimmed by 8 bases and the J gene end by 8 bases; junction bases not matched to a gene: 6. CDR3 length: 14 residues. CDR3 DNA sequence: TGTGCCAGCGTTACAGGACAGGGGGATTCACCCCTCCACTTT. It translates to CASVTGQGDSPLHF.

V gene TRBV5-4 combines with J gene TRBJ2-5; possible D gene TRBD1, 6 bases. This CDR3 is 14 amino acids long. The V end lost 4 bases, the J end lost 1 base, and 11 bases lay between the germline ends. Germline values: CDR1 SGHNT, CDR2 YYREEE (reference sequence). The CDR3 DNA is TGTGCCAGCAGCAACCGGGACACCCAAGAGACCCAGTACTTC. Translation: CASSNRDTQETQYF.

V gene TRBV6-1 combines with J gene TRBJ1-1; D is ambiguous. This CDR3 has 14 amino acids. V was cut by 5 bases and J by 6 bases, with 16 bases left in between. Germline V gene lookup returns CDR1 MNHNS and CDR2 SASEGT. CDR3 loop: CASSQRATLAEAFF. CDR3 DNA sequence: TGTGCCAGCAGTCAAAGAGCCACTTTGGCTGAAGCTTTCTTT.

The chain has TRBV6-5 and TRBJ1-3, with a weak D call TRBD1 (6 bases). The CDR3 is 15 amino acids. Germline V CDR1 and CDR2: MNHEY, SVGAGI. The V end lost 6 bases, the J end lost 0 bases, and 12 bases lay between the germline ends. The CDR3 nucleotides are TGTGCCAGCAGCATTCGGACAGCCTCTGGAAACACCATATATTTT. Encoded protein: CASSIRTASGNTIYF.

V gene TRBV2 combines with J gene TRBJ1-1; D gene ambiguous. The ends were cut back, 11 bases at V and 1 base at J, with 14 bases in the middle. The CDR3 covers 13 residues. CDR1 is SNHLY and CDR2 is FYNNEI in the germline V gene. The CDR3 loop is CAARFEGNTEAFF. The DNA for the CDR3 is TGTGCCGCCCGGTTTGAGGGGAACACTGAAGCTTTCTTT.

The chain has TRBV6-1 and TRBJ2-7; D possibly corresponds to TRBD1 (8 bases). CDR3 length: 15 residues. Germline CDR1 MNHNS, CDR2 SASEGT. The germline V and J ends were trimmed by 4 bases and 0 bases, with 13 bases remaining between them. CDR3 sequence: CASSGQGRGSYEQYF. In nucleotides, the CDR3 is TGTGCCAGCAGTGGACAGGGGAGGGGCTCCTACGAGCAGTACTTC.

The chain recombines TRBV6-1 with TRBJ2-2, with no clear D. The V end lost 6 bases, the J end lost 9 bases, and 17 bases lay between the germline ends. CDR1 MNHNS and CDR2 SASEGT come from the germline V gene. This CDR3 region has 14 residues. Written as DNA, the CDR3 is TGTGCCAGCAGACCAAGACGGAGCCTAAGGGAGCTGTTTTTT. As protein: CASRPRRSLRELFF.

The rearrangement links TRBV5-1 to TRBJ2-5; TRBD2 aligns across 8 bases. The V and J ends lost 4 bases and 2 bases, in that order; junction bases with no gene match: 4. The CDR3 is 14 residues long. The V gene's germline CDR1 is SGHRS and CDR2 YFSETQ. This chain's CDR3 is CASSLTGGQETQYF. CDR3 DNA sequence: TGCGCCAGCAGCCTTACGGGGGGGCAAGAGACCCAGTACTTC.

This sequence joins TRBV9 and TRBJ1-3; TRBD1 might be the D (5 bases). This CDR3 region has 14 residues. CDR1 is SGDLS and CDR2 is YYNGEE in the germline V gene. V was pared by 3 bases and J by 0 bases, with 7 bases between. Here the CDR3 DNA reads TGTGCCAGCAGCGCAGGGATCTCTGGAAACACCATATATTTT. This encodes CASSAGISGNTIYF. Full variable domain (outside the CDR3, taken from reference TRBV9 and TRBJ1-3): DSGVTQTPKHLITATGQRVTLRCSPRSGDLSVYWYQQSLDQGLQFLIQYYNGEERAKGNILERFSAQQFPDLHSELNLSSLELGDSALYFCASSAGISGNTIYFGEGSWLTVV.

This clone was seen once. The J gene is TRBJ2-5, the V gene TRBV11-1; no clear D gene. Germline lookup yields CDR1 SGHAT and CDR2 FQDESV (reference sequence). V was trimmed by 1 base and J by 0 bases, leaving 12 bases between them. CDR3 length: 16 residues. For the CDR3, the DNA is TGTGCCAGCAGCTTAGACAGTCCCCTGTACCAAGAGACCCAGTACTTC. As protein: CASSLDSPLYQETQYF.

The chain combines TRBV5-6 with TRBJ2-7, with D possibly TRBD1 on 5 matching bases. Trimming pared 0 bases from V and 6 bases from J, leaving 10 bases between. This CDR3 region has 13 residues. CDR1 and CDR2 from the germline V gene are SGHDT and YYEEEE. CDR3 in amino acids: CASSLDRRGEQYF. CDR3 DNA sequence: TGTGCCAGCAGCTTGGACAGAAGGGGCGAGCAGTACTTC. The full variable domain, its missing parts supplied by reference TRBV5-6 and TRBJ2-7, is DAGVTQSPTHLIKTRGQQVTLRCSPKSGHDTVSWYQQALGQGPQFIFQYYEEEERQRGNFPDRFSGHQFPNYSSELNVNALLLGDSALYLCASSLDRRGEQYFGPGTRLTVT.

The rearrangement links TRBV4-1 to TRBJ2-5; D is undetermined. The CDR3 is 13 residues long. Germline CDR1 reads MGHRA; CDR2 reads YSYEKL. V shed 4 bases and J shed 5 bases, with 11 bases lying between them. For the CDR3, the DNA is TGCGCCAGCAGCCCCCTCAGTCTGGAGACCCAGTACTTC. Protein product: CASSPLSLETQYF.

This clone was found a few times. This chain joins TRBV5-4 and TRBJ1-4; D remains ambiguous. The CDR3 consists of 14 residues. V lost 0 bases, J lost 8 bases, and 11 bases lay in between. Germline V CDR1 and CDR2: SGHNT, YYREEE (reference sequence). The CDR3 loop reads CASSLGGSGEKLFF. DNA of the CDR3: TGTGCCAGCAGCTTGGGAGGGTCCGGCGAAAAACTGTTTTTT. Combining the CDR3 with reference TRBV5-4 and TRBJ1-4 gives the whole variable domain ETGVTQSPTHLIKTRGQQVTLRCSSQSGHNTVSWYQQALGQGPQFIFQYYREEENGRGNFPPRFSGLQFPNYSSELNVNALELDDSALYLCASSLGGSGEKLFFGSGTQLSVL.

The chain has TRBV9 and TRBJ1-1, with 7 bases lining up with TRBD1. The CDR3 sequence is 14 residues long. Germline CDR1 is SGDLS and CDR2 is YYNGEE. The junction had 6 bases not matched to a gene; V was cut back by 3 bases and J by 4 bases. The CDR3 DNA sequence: TGTGCCAGCAGCGGACAGGGCGCGTTCACTGAAGCTTTCTTT. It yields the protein CASSGQGAFTEAFF.

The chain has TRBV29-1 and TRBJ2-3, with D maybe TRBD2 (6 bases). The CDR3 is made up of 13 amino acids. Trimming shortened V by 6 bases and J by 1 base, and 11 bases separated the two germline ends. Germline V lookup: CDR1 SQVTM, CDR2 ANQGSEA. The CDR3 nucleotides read TGCAGCGTGGACGAGCGGGGCACAGATACGCAGTATTTT. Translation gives CSVDERGTDTQYF.

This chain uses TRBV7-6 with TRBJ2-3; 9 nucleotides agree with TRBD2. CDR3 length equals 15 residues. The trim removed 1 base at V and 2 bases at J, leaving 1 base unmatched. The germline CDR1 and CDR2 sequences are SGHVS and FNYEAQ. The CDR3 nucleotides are TGTGCCAGCAGCTTAGGGACTAGCGACACAGATACGCAGTATTTT. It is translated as CASSLGTSDTDTQYF.